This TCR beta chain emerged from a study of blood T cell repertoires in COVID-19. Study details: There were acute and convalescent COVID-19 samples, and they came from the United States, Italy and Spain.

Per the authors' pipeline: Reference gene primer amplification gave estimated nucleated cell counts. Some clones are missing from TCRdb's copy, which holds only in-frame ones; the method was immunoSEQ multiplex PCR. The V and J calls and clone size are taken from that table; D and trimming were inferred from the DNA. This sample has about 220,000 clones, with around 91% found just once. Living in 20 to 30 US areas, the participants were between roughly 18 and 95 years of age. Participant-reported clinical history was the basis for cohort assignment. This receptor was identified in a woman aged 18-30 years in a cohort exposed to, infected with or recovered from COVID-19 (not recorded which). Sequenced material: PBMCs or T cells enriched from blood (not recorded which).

CDR3 bases: TGTGCCAGCAGCTTAGGAGCCGGGACAGGGACCTATGGCTACACCTTC. This gives the protein CASSLGAGTGTYGYTF. The genes are TRBV7-6 and TRBJ1-2; TRBD1 matches 9 bases. The germline V gene has CDR1 SGHVS and CDR2 FNYEAQ. Unmatched junction bases numbered 7, after V lost 1 base and J lost 4 bases. This CDR3 is built from 16 residues.